Below, 6 T cell receptor beta chains from the same sample are listed, as sequenced in a study of identical twins. TCRdb called the 5' RACE reads again in MiXCR, with one record for every CDR3 protein. The sample yields 550,000 to 700,000 distinct CDR3 sequences, 9.6% seen once. This sample also belongs to another study, concerning yellow fever vaccine responses in identical twins.

The sample comprised PBMCs. All receptors derive from a woman younger than 35 in good health.

Only a few counts were recorded for this clonotype. The chain combines TRBV7-8 with TRBJ2-1; TRBD2 aligns across 10 bases. Unmatched junction bases numbered 14, after V lost 5 bases and J lost 10 bases. The germline CDR1 and CDR2 sequences are SGHVS and FQNEAQ. The CDR3 has 16 amino acids. The chain's CDR3 is CASSHLIGLAVGEQFF. CDR3 nucleotides: TGTGCCAGCAGCCACCTTATCGGACTAGCGGTTGGGGAGCAGTTCTTC.

The V gene is TRBV2, the J gene TRBJ2-6, with D possibly matching TRBD2 (5 bases). V lost 0 bases to trimming and J lost 1 base, with 22 bases between them. CDR1 is SNHLY, CDR2 FYNNEI, per germline. The CDR3 spans 21 residues. CDR3 sequence (DNA): TGTGCCAGCAGTGAAGCGATCGAGGGCCACCGCCCTACATCTGGGGCCAACGTCCTGACTTTC. Protein sequence: CASSEAIEGHRPTSGANVLTF.

This clonotype was detected ten times or more. The chain couples TRBV6-5 to TRBJ2-3; the D is unclear. The germline V gene encodes CDR1 MNHEY and CDR2 SVGAGI. Between the trimmed V and J ends, which lost 6 bases and 0 bases, there was a span of 16 bases. The CDR3 is 16 residues long. CDR3 residues: CASRRFGGTSTDTQYF. The CDR3 nucleotides are TGTGCCAGCAGACGCTTTGGCGGAACTAGCACAGATACGCAGTATTTT.

The chain carries TRBV7-2 and TRBJ2-3; D not certain. Trimming shortened V by 5 bases and J by 4 bases, and 13 bases separated the two germline ends. This CDR3 has 14 amino acids. CDR1 is SGHTA, CDR2 FQGNSA, per germline. In nucleotides, the CDR3 is TGTGCCAGCAGCCTAAACTTTCGGTCAGATACGCAGTATTTT. Translating gives CASSLNFRSDTQYF.

This clonotype was detected ten times or more. The gene calls are TRBV20-1 and TRBJ1-1; no clear D gene. CDR1 and CDR2 (germline): DFQATT, SNEGSKA (reference sequence). The CDR3 is made up of 12 amino acids. Trimming shortened V by 3 bases and J by 5 bases, and 10 bases separated the two germline ends. Here the CDR3 reads CSASIQETEAFF. CDR3 coding DNA: TGCAGTGCTAGTATCCAGGAAACTGAAGCTTTCTTT.

This clonotype was seen ten or more times. V gene TRBV20-1 combines with J gene TRBJ2-4, with D tentatively TRBD2 (6 bases). V was shortened by 3 bases and J by 6 bases, with 12 bases between the two germline ends. CDR1 and CDR2 from the germline V gene are DFQATT and SNEGSKA (reference sequence). CDR3 length: 13 amino acids. Written as DNA, the CDR3 is TGCAGTGCTAGGGACCGGGGGTCAAACATTCAGTACTTC. Its translation: CSARDRGSNIQYF.